The T cell receptor beta chain described here comes from a study of shared clonotypes between healthy human individuals. General study findings and limits: Generally, estimated richness proved larger in naive subsets than it did in memory subsets. In contrast to clonotypes shared by all four donors, non-shared clonotypes had lower generation probabilities.

The protocol was immunoSEQ multiplex PCR, while the TCRdb copy is restricted to in-frame clones and leaves out a portion. The sample lists fewer than 3 million clones, approximately 90% occurring once. For this clone: What it recognizes is unknown.

Donors, without exception, were Caucasian adults residing in Nashville, Tennessee. In the CD4+ fraction, cells were divided into CD45RA+ naive and CD45RA-negative memory subsets. CDR1 is SQVTM and CDR2 is ANQGSEA in the germline V gene. This CDR3 is built from 14 residues. The ends were cut back, 5 bases at V and 0 bases at J, with 12 bases in the middle. This TCR derives from a man aged 18 to 35 in good health. Some clones in this sample may be carry-over from other donors' samples. V usage is TRBV29-1 and J usage is TRBJ2-3, with no clear D. Source material: naive CD4+ T cells from PBMCs. As for subset: CD45RA+ positively selected. CDR3 nucleotides: TGCAGCGTTTTGGAGACGGCGAGCACAGATACGCAGTATTTT. It specifies CSVLETASTDTQYF.